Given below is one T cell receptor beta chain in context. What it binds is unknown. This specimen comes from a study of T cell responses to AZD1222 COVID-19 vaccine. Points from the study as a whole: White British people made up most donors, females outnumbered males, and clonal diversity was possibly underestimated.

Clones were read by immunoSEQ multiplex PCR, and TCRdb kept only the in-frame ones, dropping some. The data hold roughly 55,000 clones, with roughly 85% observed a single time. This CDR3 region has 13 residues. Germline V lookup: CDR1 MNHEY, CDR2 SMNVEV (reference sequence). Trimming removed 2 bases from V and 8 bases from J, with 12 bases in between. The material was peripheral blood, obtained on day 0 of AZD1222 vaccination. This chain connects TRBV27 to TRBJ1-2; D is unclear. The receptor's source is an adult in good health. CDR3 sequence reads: CASSLEPWTGYTF. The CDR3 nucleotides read TGTGCCAGCAGTTTAGAGCCCTGGACGGGCTACACCTTC.